A selection of T cell receptor beta chains follows, all from one sample in a study of CD8 T cells in ankylosing spondylitis. TCRdb passed the 5' RACE reads through MiXCR, listing each CDR3 protein once. The table records around 300,000 distinct CDR3 sequences, 11% of them present only once. The source material was blood, either unsorted or a sorted T cell fraction (not recorded which). These receptors originate from a female donor with ankylosing spondylitis or in good health (not recorded which). CDR3s include the opening cysteine and the closing phenylalanine or tryptophan. The D gene is left open where the match is weak. Size values are once, few and many counts, or a class for expanded clones, and some rows have none.

TRBV7-6	-	-	TRBJ2-1	TGTGCCAGCAGCTTCTCCGGGACCCGCGGCTACAATGAGCAGTTCTTC	CASSFSGTRGYNEQFF
TRBV19	TRBD2	-	TRBJ2-1	TGTGCCAGTAGTATGCGGGGGGGAGTGGATGAGCAGTTCTTC	CASSMRGGVDEQFF
TRBV27	TRBD1	many	TRBJ2-4	TGTGCCAGCAGTTCCGGCTCCGGACAGGGAAAGACCAAAAACATTCAGTACTTC	CASSSGSGQGKTKNIQYF
TRBV28	TRBD1	many	TRBJ1-3	TGTGCCAGCAGTCCCGGGGGACAGGGGAGGGCTGGAAACACCATATATTTT	CASSPGGQGRAGNTIYF
TRBV6-2/TRBV6-3	-	many	TRBJ2-1	TGTGCCAGCGTTGGGGCTCGGGGCTTAAATGAGCAGTTCTTC	CASVGARGLNEQFF
TRBV2	-	few	TRBJ2-5	TGTGCCAGCACCCCAACCCAGGTCGAGTACTTC	CASTPTQVEYF
TRBV20-1	TRBD2	many	TRBJ2-3	TGCAGTGCTAGGTTCACGGGGGGGATCGATACGCAGTATTTT	CSARFTGGIDTQYF
TRBV20-1	-	many	TRBJ1-2	TGCAGTGCTAAGAACTGGGGTGAAGACTATGGGGGCTACACCTTC	CSAKNWGEDYGGYTF
TRBV15	-	many	TRBJ2-1	TGTGCCACCAGCCTTGATCCCTACAATGAGCAGTTCTTC	CATSLDPYNEQFF
TRBV7-2	TRBD1	-	TRBJ2-1	TGTGCCAGCAGCTCGCCGGGACAGCACAATGAGCAGTTCTTC	CASSSPGQHNEQFF
TRBV12-3/TRBV12-4	-	-	TRBJ2-7	TGTGCCAGCAGTTTCGAAGGGAAGGGCGAGCAGTACTTC	CASSFEGKGEQYF
TRBV7-2	-	-	TRBJ1-1	TGTGCCAGCAGCTTAGCACAGGTGACTGAAGCTTTCTTT	CASSLAQVTEAFF
TRBV20-1	-	many	TRBJ2-1	TGCAGTGCTAGGGAGGGGGCGCGGAATGAGCAGTTCTTC	CSAREGARNEQFF
TRBV3-1	-	many	TRBJ2-7	TGTGCCAGCAGCCAAGGTCTCCACGAGCAGTACTTC	CASSQGLHEQYF
TRBV7-2	TRBD1	-	TRBJ2-2	TGTGCCAGCAGCTCAGCCGGGACAGTATCCCCCGGGGAGCTGTTTTTT	CASSSAGTVSPGELFF
TRBV7-2	TRBD1	-	TRBJ1-2	TGTGCCAGCAGCTTAATCCAGGGGGCTTCTGGCTACACCTTC	CASSLIQGASGYTF